This T cell receptor beta chain appears in the sequencing data of a study of early T cells in non-severe SARS-CoV-2 infection. Ten or more counts support this clonotype. Each CDR3 protein is one row after TCRdb ran MiXCR on the 5' RACE reads. Of approximately 76,000 distinct CDR3 sequences in the sample, around an eighth were seen once. The CDR3 extends over 14 amino acids. Trimming stripped 7 bases from V and 9 bases from J, with 21 bases between. Germline CDR1 and CDR2: MNHEY and SMNVEV (reference sequence). The specimen sequenced was whole blood. This receptor was taken from an adult who was a healthcare worker with PCR-confirmed SARS-CoV-2 infection or an uninfected control (not recorded which). The chain uses TRBV27 and TRBJ1-2; D call uncertain. The CDR3 reads CASKPTPQRESYTF. The CDR3 DNA sequence: TGTGCCAGCAAACCTACCCCGCAGCGGGAAAGCTACACCTTC.